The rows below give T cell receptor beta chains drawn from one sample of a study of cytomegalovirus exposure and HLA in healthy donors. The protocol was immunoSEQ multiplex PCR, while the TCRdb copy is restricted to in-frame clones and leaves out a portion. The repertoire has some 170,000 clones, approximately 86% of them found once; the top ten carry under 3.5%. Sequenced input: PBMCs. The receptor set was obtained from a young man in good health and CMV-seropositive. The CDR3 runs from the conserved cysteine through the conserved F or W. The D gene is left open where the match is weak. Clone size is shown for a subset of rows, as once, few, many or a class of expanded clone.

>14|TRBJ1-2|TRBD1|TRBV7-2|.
TGTGCCAGCAGCTTCACAGGGGGGAACTATGGCTACACCTTC
CASSFTGGNYGYTF
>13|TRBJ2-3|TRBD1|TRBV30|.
TGTGCCTGGCGGACAGGGCTGACAGATACGCAGTATTTT
CAWRTGLTDTQYF
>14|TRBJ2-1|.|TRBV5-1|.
TGCGCCAGCAGCTTGGAGGCAGGTTACAATGAGCAGTTCTTC
CASSLEAGYNEQFF
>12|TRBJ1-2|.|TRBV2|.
TGTGCCAGCGGCCGGGTGAGCTATGGCTACACCTTC
CASGRVSYGYTF
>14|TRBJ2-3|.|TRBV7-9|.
TGTGCCAGCAGAGGTGGAGGAAGCACAGATACGCAGTATTTT
CASRGGGSTDTQYF
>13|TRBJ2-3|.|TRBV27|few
TGTGCCAGCAGTTGGGTGGGCCCAGATACGCAGTATTTT
CASSWVGPDTQYF
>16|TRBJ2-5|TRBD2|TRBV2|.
TGTGCCAGCAGTCACCTAGCGGGGGGGCCCCAAGAGACCCAGTACTTC
CASSHLAGGPQETQYF
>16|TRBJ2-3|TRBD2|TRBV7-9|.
TGTGCCAGCATCCGTACTAGCGGGGGGGCGTTAGATACGCAGTATTTT
CASIRTSGGALDTQYF
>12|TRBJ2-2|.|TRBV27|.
TGTGCCAGCAGGCAGGGTTCCGGGGAGCTGTTTTTT
CASRQGSGELFF
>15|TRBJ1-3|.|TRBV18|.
TGTGCCAGCTCACCATACGGGGACTCTGGAAACACCATATATTTT
CASSPYGDSGNTIYF
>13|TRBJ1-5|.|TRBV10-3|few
TGTGCCATCAGCCGGGACATTAATCAGCCCCAGCATTTT
CAISRDINQPQHF
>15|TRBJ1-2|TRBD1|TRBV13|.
TGTGCCAGCAGCTTACGTTGGGGACAGAACTATGGCTACACCTTC
CASSLRWGQNYGYTF
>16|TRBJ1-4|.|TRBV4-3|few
TGCGCCAGCAGCCAAGAATATCCGGCGGTTAGTAAAAAACTGTTTTTT
CASSQEYPAVSKKLFF
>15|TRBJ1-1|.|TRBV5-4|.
TGTGCCAGCAGCTTGAGGGGGGCGGGGGGAATCGAAGCTTTCTTT
CASSLRGAGGIEAFF
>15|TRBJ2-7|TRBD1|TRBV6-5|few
TGTGCCAGCACCACCGGGACAGGGGGTAGGTACGAGCAGTACTTC
CASTTGTGGRYEQYF
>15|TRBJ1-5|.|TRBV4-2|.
TGTGCCAGCAGCCAAGAGGCCGATAGCAATCAGCCCCAGCATTTT
CASSQEADSNQPQHF
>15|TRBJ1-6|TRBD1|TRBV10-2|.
TGCGCCAGCAGTACTACAGGGGCGTATAATTCACCCCTCCACTTT
CASSTTGAYNSPLHF
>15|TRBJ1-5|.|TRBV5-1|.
TGCGCCAGCAGCTCAGGGATGGGGAGCAATCAGCCCCAGCATTTT
CASSSGMGSNQPQHF
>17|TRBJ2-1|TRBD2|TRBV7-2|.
TGTGCCAGCAGCTTCCCCGGGACTAGCGGGGGGGGTGGTGAGCAGTTCTTC
CASSFPGTSGGGGEQFF
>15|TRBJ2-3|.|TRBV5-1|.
TGCGCCAGCAGCTTGGTGGGGGGGGCCGAAGATACGCAGTATTTT
CASSLVGGAEDTQYF
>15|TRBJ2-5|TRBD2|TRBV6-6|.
TGTGCCAGCAGCCAGGGACTAGACCCCGGGGGGACCCAGTACTTC
CASSQGLDPGGTQYF
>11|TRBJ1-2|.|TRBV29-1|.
TGCAGCGTTGAAGACTATGATGGCTACACCTTC
CSVEDYDGYTF
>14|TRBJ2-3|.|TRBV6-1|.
TGTGCCAGCAGTAATGGGCAGGCCACAGATACGCAGTATTTT
CASSNGQATDTQYF
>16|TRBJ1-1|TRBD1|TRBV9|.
TGTGCCAGCAGCTACCAGGGGGGCGCGGTGGACACTGAAGCTTTCTTT
CASSYQGGAVDTEAFF
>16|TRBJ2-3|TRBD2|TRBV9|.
TGTGCCAGCAGCGAACAGGAGCGGGGCTCTTCATACTCGCAGTATTTT
CASSEQERGSSYSQYF
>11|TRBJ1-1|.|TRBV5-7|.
TGTGCCAGCAGGCCGGGGACTGAAGCTTTCTTT
CASRPGTEAFF
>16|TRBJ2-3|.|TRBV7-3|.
TGTGCCAGCAGCCCATCACTAGCCGAGAGCACAGATACGCAGTATTTT
CASSPSLAESTDTQYF
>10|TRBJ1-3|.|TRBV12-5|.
TGTGCTCGTCGGGGTGTGGCCATATATTTT
CARRGVAIYF
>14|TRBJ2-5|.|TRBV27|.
TGTGCCAGCAGGCCGGCCGGCGACAGAGAGACCCAGTACTTC
CASRPAGDRETQYF
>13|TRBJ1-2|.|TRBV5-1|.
TGCGCCAGCAGCTCCGGGGGGGGGTATGGCTACACCTTC
CASSSGGGYGYTF
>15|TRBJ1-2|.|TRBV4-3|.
TGCGCCAGCAGCCCAACCACAGGGATCAACTATGGCTACACCTTC
CASSPTTGINYGYTF
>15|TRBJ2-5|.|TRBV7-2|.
TGTGCCAGCACCACAACCCGGGGAAGTAAGGAGACCCAGTACTTC
CASTTTRGSKETQYF
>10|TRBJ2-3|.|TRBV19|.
TGTGCCAGTAGTACTAATACGCAGTATTTT
CASSTNTQYF
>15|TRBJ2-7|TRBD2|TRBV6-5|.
TGTGCCAGCAGGCATATTAGCGGGAAGGCCTACGAGCAGTACTTC
CASRHISGKAYEQYF
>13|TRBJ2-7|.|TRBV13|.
TGTGCCAGCAGCTCTGAAAGCGTATACGAGCAGTACTTC
CASSSESVYEQYF
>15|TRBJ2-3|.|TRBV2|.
TGTGCCAGCAGTGATACAGGTCTTAACACAGATACGCAGTATTTT
CASSDTGLNTDTQYF
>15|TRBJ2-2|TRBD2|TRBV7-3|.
TGTGCCAGCAGCCCCGGGTGGGAGGGCACCGGGGAGCTGTTTTTT
CASSPGWEGTGELFF
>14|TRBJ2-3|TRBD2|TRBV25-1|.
TGTGCCAGCAGTCCCTCTGGACTAGGCGATACGCAGTATTTT
CASSPSGLGDTQYF
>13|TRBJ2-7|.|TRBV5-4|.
TGTGCCAGCAGCCGGACGGGGTTAGGGGAGCAGTACTTC
CASSRTGLGEQYF
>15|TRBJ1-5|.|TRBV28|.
TGTGCCAGCCAAATAAGTCGAGGGCGAAATCAGCCCCAGCATTTT
CASQISRGRNQPQHF
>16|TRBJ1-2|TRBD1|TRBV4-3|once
TGCGCCAGCAGCCAAGACTGGGGGACAGATTACTATGGCTACACCTTC
CASSQDWGTDYYGYTF
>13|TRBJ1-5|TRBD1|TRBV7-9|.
TGTGCCAGCAGCGACAGGGCCAATCAGCCCCAGCATTTT
CASSDRANQPQHF
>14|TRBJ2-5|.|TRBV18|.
TGTGCCAGCTCAACGGGGACAACCCAAGAGACCCAGTACTTC
CASSTGTTQETQYF
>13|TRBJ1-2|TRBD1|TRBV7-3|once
TGTGCCAGCAGCTTGGGACAGAACTATGGCTACACCTTC
CASSLGQNYGYTF
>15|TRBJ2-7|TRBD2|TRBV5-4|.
TGTGCCAGCAGCCGGCCGGGACTAGCGATGGGCGAGCAGTACTTC
CASSRPGLAMGEQYF
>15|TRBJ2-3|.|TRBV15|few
TGTGCCACCAGCAGAGATCGGGGGAGCACAGATACGCAGTATTTT
CATSRDRGSTDTQYF